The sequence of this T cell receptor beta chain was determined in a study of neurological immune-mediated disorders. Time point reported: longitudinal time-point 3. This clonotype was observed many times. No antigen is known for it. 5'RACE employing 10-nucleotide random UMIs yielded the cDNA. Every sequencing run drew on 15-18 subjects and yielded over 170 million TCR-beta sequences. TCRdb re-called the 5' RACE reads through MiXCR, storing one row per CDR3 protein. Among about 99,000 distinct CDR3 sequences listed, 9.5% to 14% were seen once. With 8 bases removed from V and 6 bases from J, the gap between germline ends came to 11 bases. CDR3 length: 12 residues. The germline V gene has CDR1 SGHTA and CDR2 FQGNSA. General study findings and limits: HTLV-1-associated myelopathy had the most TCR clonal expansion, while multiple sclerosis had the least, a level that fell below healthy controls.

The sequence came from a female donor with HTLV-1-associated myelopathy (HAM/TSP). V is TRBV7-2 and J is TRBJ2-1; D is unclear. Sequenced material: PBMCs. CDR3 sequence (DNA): TGTGCCAGCGCCCTCGTGTCCAATGAGCAGTTCTTC. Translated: CASALVSNEQFF.